These 5 T cell receptor beta chains came from one sample sequenced in a study of blood T cell repertoires in COVID-19. Clones were sequenced by immunoSEQ multiplex PCR, and TCRdb holds only the in-frame ones, with some missing. There are some 170,000 clones in the sample; roughly four fifths occur only once, and approximately 10% lies in the top ten. Sequenced input: peripheral blood. Receptor source: a man between 60 and 75 years old with active or convalescent COVID-19.

This clone was counted a single time. The chain uses TRBV29-1 and TRBJ2-7; TRBD2 aligns across 7 bases. Germline V CDR1 and CDR2: SQVTM, ANQGSEA. V was clipped by 3 bases and J by 2 bases; unmatched bases: 7. The CDR3 has 14 amino acids. The CDR3 DNA is TGCAGCGTTGATGGGGCTAGCGGAACCTACGAGCAGTACTTC. This encodes CSVDGASGTYEQYF.

This clone was picked up a small number of times. The chain recombines TRBV5-5 with TRBJ2-1; TRBD2 agrees at 9 bases. The CDR3 has 15 residues. CDR1 SGHKS and CDR2 YYEKEE come from the germline V gene (reference sequence). Trimming cost V 5 bases and J 5 bases; bases outside gene matches: 8. CDR3 residues: CASRRAASGDNEQFF. In DNA form, the CDR3 reads TGTGCCAGCAGACGCGCGGCTAGCGGGGACAATGAGCAGTTCTTC.

The table lists this clone with a few counts. V gene TRBV2 combines with J gene TRBJ1-2; no definite D call. There are 11 residues in the CDR3. Trimming pared 3 bases from V and 8 bases from J, leaving 7 bases between. Germline V CDR1 and CDR2: SNHLY, FYNNEI. CDR3 nucleotide sequence: TGTGCCAGCAGTGAGGCCTCGGGCTACACCTTC. This codes for CASSEASGYTF.

V is TRBV3-1 (or the pseudogene TRBV3-2) and J is TRBJ2-7, with 10 positions matching TRBD2. Germline trimming cut 4 bases from V and 4 bases from J; bases unmatched to any gene: 7. Germline V gives CDR1 LGHDT, CDR2 YNNKEL (reference sequence). The CDR3 consists of 15 residues. The CDR3 sequence: CASSLSLAGVYEQYF. The CDR3 nucleotides read TGTGCCAGCAGCCTCAGCCTAGCGGGGGTATACGAGCAGTACTTC.

This clone was recorded once. V gene TRBV5-6 combines with J gene TRBJ1-1; 7 bases agree with TRBD1. This CDR3 comprises 12 residues. Germline loops: CDR1 SGHDT, CDR2 YYEEEE. Unmatched junction bases numbered 4, after V lost 4 bases and J lost 7 bases. The CDR3 loop reads CASSVGQFEAFF. CDR3 sequence (DNA): TGTGCCAGCAGCGTGGGACAGTTTGAAGCTTTCTTT.